This TCR beta chain was profiled in a study of control samples from healthy donors and cancer patients. Sequencing used immunoSEQ multiplex PCR; TCRdb keeps in-frame clones, though not all of them. Counted here are approximately 97,000 clones, just under 85% occurring once; the ten biggest clones make up around a fifth. With 6 bases removed from V and 7 bases from J, the gap between germline ends came to 15 bases. CDR1 is MNHEY and CDR2 is SVGAGI in the germline V gene. There are 13 residues in the CDR3. V and J are TRBV6-5 and TRBJ1-2, with D possibly being TRBD1 (5 bases). Material for sequencing was blood. The source is a man aged 30 to 39 in good health. CDR3: CASSPRGGIGYTF. Written as DNA, the CDR3 is TGTGCCAGCAGCCCCCGGGGGGGGATTGGCTACACCTTC.